This TCR beta chain was profiled in a study of OX40 agonist ivuxolimab in advanced cancers. Overall study: Recorded diagnoses for dose-escalation patients were hepatocellular carcinoma, melanoma, renal cell or head and neck cancer.

The study sampled blood at baseline, cycle 4 day 1, and cycle 7 day 1. V was clipped by 4 bases and J by 4 bases, with 11 bases between them. CDR3 length equals 13 residues. From germline, CDR1 is SGHNT and CDR2 YENEEA. Clones were read by immunoSEQ multiplex PCR, and TCRdb kept only the in-frame ones, dropping some. Among 30,000 to 40,000 clones listed, 70% to 85% were seen once. General observations from the study: At 0.1 to 3.0 mg/kg and by week 6, clonal expansion occurred in CD4+ and CD8+ blood T cells. Expanded clones were, on average, more numerous among CD8+ T cells than CD4+.

Details on this clone: Its antigen is unidentified.

The sequencing used CD4+ or CD8+ T cells sorted from blood, collected in a trial of the OX40 agonist ivuxolimab. The rearrangement joins TRBV11-3 to TRBJ2-7; D is ambiguous. The source is an adult with an advanced solid tumor such as melanoma, head and neck, liver or kidney cancer. The CDR3 region is CASSSAFGYEQYF. DNA of the CDR3: TGTGCCAGCAGCTCGGCATTCGGATACGAGCAGTACTTC.